One sample yielded the 11 T cell receptor beta chains listed below, sequenced in a study of T-cell reconstitution after alpha-beta-depleted transplantation in children. Unique molecular identifiers tagged the TCRbeta library. TCRdb processed the PCR reads anew with MiXCR; each CDR3 protein has one entry. The data contain 300,000 or so distinct CDR3 sequences, 9.9% of them singletons. The sequenced sample was PBMCs from the stem cell graft donor, obtained from the stem cell graft. Every receptor here comes from a human donor who donated a stem cell graft to a child with SCID.

The chain combines TRBV6-5 with TRBJ1-4; the match to TRBD1 covers 7 bases. V dropped 4 bases and J dropped 7; count of bases not matched to a gene: 9. Germline loops: CDR1 MNHEY, CDR2 SVGAGI. The CDR3 has 15 amino acids. The CDR3 spells CASSLRRGDGEKLFF. CDR3 DNA sequence: TGTGCCAGCAGTTTGCGCAGGGGGGATGGTGAAAAACTGTTTTTT.

In this sample, this clonotype turned up many times. The V call is TRBV19, the J call TRBJ2-2, with 7 bases aligning to TRBD1. The ends lost 3 bases at V and 5 bases at J; junction bases unmatched: 6. The CDR3 runs 15 residues. Germline V CDR1 and CDR2: LNHDA, SQIVND (reference sequence). The CDR3 reads CASSIRQGGTGELFF. The CDR3, as DNA: TGTGCCAGTAGTATCCGACAGGGTGGAACCGGGGAGCTGTTTTTT.

The chain recombines TRBV5-1 with TRBJ2-7; tentative D call: TRBD2 (5 bases). The CDR3 contains 13 residues. Germline V CDR1 and CDR2: SGHRS, YFSETQ. The germline V and J ends were trimmed by 2 bases and 2 bases, with 8 bases remaining between them. The CDR3 DNA is TGCGCCAGCAGCTTTGAGGGCGCCTACGAGCAGTACTTC. Its protein is CASSFEGAYEQYF.

This chain connects TRBV27 to TRBJ1-4; TRBD1 is a possible D gene (5 bases). The ends were cut back, 3 bases at V and 5 bases at J, with 10 bases in the middle. There are 14 residues in the CDR3. Germline assignment: CDR1 MNHEY and CDR2 SMNVEV (reference sequence). In DNA, the CDR3 is TGTGCCAGCAGTTTTGCGGGGGAGAATGAAAAACTGTTTTTT. Translating it yields CASSFAGENEKLFF.

This clonotype was found many times. The gene calls are TRBV5-1 and TRBJ1-5, with 9 bases aligning to TRBD1. Germline V lookup: CDR1 SGHRS, CDR2 YFSETQ. This CDR3 contains 14 residues. With 4 bases clipped from V and 4 bases from J, the junction kept 3 bases outside the gene matches. DNA for the CDR3: TGCGCCAGCAGCACCGGGACAGGGAATCAGCCCCAGCATTTT. Its translation: CASSTGTGNQPQHF.

This clonotype showed up just a few times. The chain uses TRBV5-1 and TRBJ1-6, with a tentative D call TRBD1 (6 bases). CDR1 SGHRS and CDR2 YFSETQ come from the germline V gene. This CDR3 is built from 13 residues. Trimming left V 5 bases short and J 9 bases short, with 12 bases between. CDR3 nucleotide sequence: TGCGCCAGCAGAACAGGGTACGGTTCACCCCTCCACTTT. Protein product: CASRTGYGSPLHF. The full variable domain, with the rest looked up from reference TRBV5-1 and TRBJ1-6, is KAGVTQTPRYLIKTRGQQVTLSCSPISGHRSVSWYQQTPGQGLQFLFEYFSETQRNKGNFPGRFSGRQFSNSRSEMNVSTLELGDSALYLCASRTGYGSPLHFGNGTRLTVT.

The chain employs TRBV5-4 and TRBJ2-3; 10 nucleotides agree with TRBD1. This CDR3 is built from 14 residues. V lost 0 bases, J lost 10 bases, and 5 bases stayed unmatched. In germline, CDR1 is SGHNT, CDR2 YYREEE (reference sequence). Written as DNA, the CDR3 is TGTGCCAGCAGCTTGGTAGGACAGGGGGAAGCGCAGTATTTT. Encoded protein: CASSLVGQGEAQYF.

The genes are TRBV6-1 and TRBJ1-2, with 8 bases identical to TRBD1. V shed 7 bases, J shed 6 bases, and the junction held 10 bases outside the gene matches. Germline CDR1 is MNHNS and CDR2 is SASEGT. This CDR3 comprises 14 residues. The CDR3 DNA follows: TGTGCCAGCACCGTGGACAGGGAGGGGCATGGCTACACCTTC. Protein: CASTVDREGHGYTF.

The chain links TRBV5-1 to TRBJ2-1; 8 nucleotides line up with TRBD2. Germline CDR1 SGHRS, CDR2 YFSETQ. With 4 bases clipped from V and 0 bases from J, the junction kept 9 bases outside the gene matches. The CDR3 contains 17 residues. The CDR3 DNA reads TGCGCCAGCAGCATTACTAGCGGTGGGGGCTCCTACAATGAGCAGTTCTTC. Protein sequence: CASSITSGGGSYNEQFF.

This clonotype has more than one count but fewer than ten. The chain has TRBV6-5 and TRBJ2-5; D gene ambiguous. CDR1 and CDR2 from the germline V gene are MNHEY and SVGAGI. Between the trimmed V and J ends, which lost 2 bases and 5 bases, there was a span of 12 bases. The CDR3 runs to 14 residues. CDR3 sequence: CASSYGLRSETQYF. Written as DNA, the CDR3 is TGTGCCAGCAGTTACGGGCTAAGGAGTGAGACCCAGTACTTC.

The V gene is TRBV12-3 or TRBV12-4, the J gene TRBJ1-3; D not certain. Trimming removed 0 bases at V and 0 bases at J, with 9 bases between. This CDR3 is 16 amino acids long. The CDR3 loop is CASSLAPASSGNTIYF. CDR3 bases: TGTGCCAGCAGTTTAGCGCCAGCTTCCTCTGGAAACACCATATATTTT.